These 17 T cell receptor beta chains came from one sample sequenced in a study of cytomegalovirus exposure and HLA in healthy donors. With 60 Vbeta and 13 Jbeta primers, the PCR was carried out. Produced via immunoSEQ multiplex PCR; TCRdb's table is partial and in-frame only. The profile shows 140,000 or so clones, roughly 77% of them singletons. The sequenced material came from PBMCs. The receptor source for this set is a woman younger than 45 in good health and CMV-seronegative.

The V and J genes are TRBV29-1 and TRBJ2-1; a weak D match, TRBD1 (6 bases). V shed 5 bases and J shed 2 bases, with 13 bases lying between them. Germline V lookup: CDR1 SQVTM, CDR2 ANQGSEA. The CDR3 loop spans 14 amino acids. The CDR3 region is CSVYDTGTYNEQFF. CDR3 nucleotides: TGCAGCGTTTACGACACAGGGACCTACAATGAGCAGTTCTTC.

V gene TRBV6-1 combines with J gene TRBJ1-5, with unresolved D. This CDR3 has 16 amino acids. Germline lookup yields CDR1 MNHNS and CDR2 SASEGT. V was cut by 1 base and J by 0 bases, with 10 bases left in between. This CDR3 reads CASSEVGGYSNQPQHF. As DNA, the CDR3 is TGTGCCAGCAGTGAAGTTGGAGGATATAGCAATCAGCCCCAGCATTTT.

V is TRBV18 and J is TRBJ2-3; the D gene is possibly TRBD2 (6 bases). Germline V gene data show CDR1 as KGHSH and CDR2 as LQKENI. This CDR3 spans 18 amino acids. V gave up 3 bases and J gave up 0 bases, with 19 bases separating them. CDR3 sequence: CASSPNFADYSSTDTQYF. DNA of the CDR3: TGTGCCAGCTCACCCAATTTCGCGGACTACTCGAGCACAGATACGCAGTATTTT.

This clone appeared a few times. The gene calls are TRBV9 and TRBJ2-3; D remains ambiguous. Per the germline V gene, CDR1 is SGDLS and CDR2 is YYNGEE. V dropped 0 bases and J dropped 5 bases, with 4 bases sitting between them. The CDR3 length is 12 residues. CDR3: CASSVGRDTQYF. CDR3 bases: TGTGCCAGCAGCGTAGGGAGAGATACGCAGTATTTT.

This clone turned up a few times. The chain combines TRBV11-2 with TRBJ2-1, with 12 bases lining up with TRBD2. The V segment lost 5 bases and the J segment 9 bases; nucleotides outside the gene matches: 8. The CDR3 loop spans 15 amino acids. Germline V gene lookup returns CDR1 SGHAT and CDR2 FQNNGV. In nucleotides, the CDR3 is TGTGCCAGCAGCCCGTGGGAACTAGCGGGAGGTGAGCAGTTCTTC. Residues: CASSPWELAGGEQFF. Using reference TRBV11-2 and TRBJ2-1 for the parts outside the CDR3, the full variable domain is EAGVAQSPRYKIIEKRQSVAFWCNPISGHATLYWYQQILGQGPKLLIQFQNNGVVDDSQLPKDRFSAERLKGVDSTLKIQPAKLEDSAVYLCASSPWELAGGEQFFGPGTRLTVL.

The chain joins TRBV13 to TRBJ2-7; TRBD2 might be the D (6 bases). In germline, CDR1 is PRHDT, CDR2 FYEKMQ (reference sequence). The CDR3 is 12 residues long. With 4 bases removed from V and 6 bases from J, the gap between germline ends came to 10 bases. The CDR3 DNA reads TGTGCCAGCAGCTCACGGAGGGCCGAGCAGTACTTC. This gives the protein CASSSRRAEQYF.

V is TRBV19 and J is TRBJ2-7; 10 positions agree with TRBD2. This CDR3 spans 17 amino acids. V lost 1 base and J lost 2; bases outside the gene matches: 8. Germline CDR1 LNHDA, CDR2 SQIVND (reference sequence). DNA for the CDR3: TGTGCCAGTAGTATAGTCGCTAGCGGGGGTGATCCCTACGAGCAGTACGTC. Translated: CASSIVASGGDPYEQYV.

The V and J genes are TRBV4-2 and TRBJ2-1, with TRBD2 matching over 8 bases. This CDR3 has 16 residues. With 3 bases clipped from V and 5 bases from J, the junction kept 9 bases outside the gene matches. CDR1 and CDR2 (germline): LGHNA, YNFKEQ. In DNA form, the CDR3 reads TGTGCCAGCAGCCAGACGGGTAGCGGGAAGAACAATGAGCAGTTCTTC. It translates to CASSQTGSGKNNEQFF.

The chain links TRBV6-1 to TRBJ2-5; D is undetermined. CDR3 size: 14 residues. The V and J ends lost 1 base and 5 bases respectively, with 11 bases between them. From germline, CDR1 is MNHNS and CDR2 SASEGT. The CDR3 reads CASSEDRFTETQYF. CDR3 nucleotides: TGTGCCAGCAGTGAAGACCGGTTTACGGAGACCCAGTACTTC.

The chain is built from TRBV7-9 and TRBJ2-5; 7 positions match TRBD1. Germline trimming cut 5 bases from V and 3 bases from J; bases unmatched to any gene: 9. The CDR3 covers 15 residues. Germline CDR1 and CDR2: SEHNR and FQNEAQ (reference sequence). CDR3 sequence (DNA): TGTGCCAGCAGCCGTCCACAGGGGACGGAAGAGACCCAGTACTTC. This sequence encodes CASSRPQGTEETQYF.

This clone was detected a few times. This sequence joins TRBV7-6 and TRBJ1-1, with no clear D. Trimming removed 2 bases from V and 1 base from J, with 5 bases in between. The CDR3 is 13 residues long. CDR1 SGHVS and CDR2 FNYEAQ come from the germline V gene. CDR3 protein: CASSLQENTEAFF. In DNA form, the CDR3 reads TGTGCCAGCAGCTTACAGGAGAACACTGAAGCTTTCTTT.

The chain couples TRBV5-1 to TRBJ2-3, with 7 bases that match TRBD2. Per germline, CDR1 SGHRS and CDR2 YFSETQ. The length of the CDR3 is 13 residues. The ends lost 4 bases at V and 5 bases at J; junction bases unmatched: 4. The CDR3 loop reads CASSGTSEDTQYF. CDR3 in DNA: TGCGCCAGCAGCGGAACTAGCGAAGATACGCAGTATTTT.

The chain joins TRBV6-5 to TRBJ2-2; 7 nucleotides line up with TRBD2. The CDR3 has 15 residues. Trimming cost V 3 bases and J 1 base; bases outside gene matches: 2. The germline V gene encodes CDR1 MNHEY and CDR2 SVGAGI. The CDR3 loop is CASSYSGLNTGELFF. The CDR3 DNA follows: TGTGCCAGCAGTTATAGCGGGTTGAACACCGGGGAGCTGTTTTTT.

The J gene is TRBJ2-7, the V gene TRBV6-6, with D possibly TRBD1 on 5 matching bases. CDR3 length: 12 residues. Germline CDR1 is MNHNY and CDR2 is SVGAGI (reference sequence). V lost 10 bases and J lost 2, with 12 bases in between. CDR3 loop: CATQGSTYEQYF. As DNA, the CDR3 is TGTGCCACGCAGGGTTCAACCTACGAGCAGTACTTC.

The chain couples TRBV10-3 to TRBJ2-3, with a tentative D call TRBD2 (7 bases). CDR1 and CDR2 from the germline V gene are ENHRY and SYGVKD. CDR3 length: 13 residues. The DNA for the CDR3 is TGTGCGTCCAAGGGGGGGACCACAGATACGCAGTATTTT. The encoded protein is CASKGGTTDTQYF.

The J gene is TRBJ2-7, the V gene TRBV11-1; TRBD1 aligns across 7 bases. V was clipped by 5 bases and J by 3 bases; unmatched bases: 7. Germline V lookup: CDR1 SGHAT, CDR2 FQDESV (reference sequence). This CDR3 is built from 14 residues. The CDR3 sequence: CASSPSGQNYEQYF. The CDR3, as DNA: TGTGCCAGCAGCCCGTCGGGACAGAACTACGAGCAGTACTTC.

With respect to this clone: Germline and junction disagree at one end, which may indicate a read error. Other DNA sequences in the same sample also yield this CDR3. The chain recombines TRBV27 with TRBJ2-1, with 9 bases identical to TRBD2. The CDR3 extends over 14 amino acids. Germline V gene sequence: CDR1 MNHEY, CDR2 SMNVEV (reference sequence). The CDR3 spells CASSSTSGYNEQFF. The CDR3 coding sequence is TGCGCCAGCAGTTCGACTAGCGGTTACAATGAGCAGTTCTTC.